The rows below give T cell receptor beta chains drawn from one sample of a study of blood T cells in healthy people across ages. TCRdb reprocessed the 5' RACE reads via MiXCR and lists one record per CDR3 protein. The sample records more than 800,000 distinct CDR3 sequences, about 30% being singletons. Sequenced input: blood. Receptors were obtained from an elderly woman in good health. CDR3s include the opening cysteine and the closing phenylalanine or tryptophan. A D gene is named only where the DNA matches it firmly. Clone size is shown for a subset of rows, as once, few, many or a class of expanded clone.

TRBJ2-1 many TRBV20-1 TRBD2 CSASQVAGGLYGYNEQFF TGCAGTGCTAGTCAGGTAGCGGGGGGGCTTTACGGCTACAATGAGCAGTTCTTC
TRBJ2-5 many TRBV7-2 . CASTPKAAGRETQYF TGTGCCAGCACCCCCAAGGCGGCAGGGCGAGAGACCCAGTACTTC
TRBJ1-2 many TRBV25-1 . CASRVGLGQAGYGGYTF TGTGCCAGCAGAGTAGGACTTGGCCAGGCCGGCTACGGAGGCTACACCTTC
TRBJ2-5 few TRBV5-1 . CASSLDVGASGETQYF TGCGCCAGCAGCTTGGACGTGGGGGCCTCGGGAGAGACCCAGTACTTC
TRBJ2-1 few TRBV11-2 TRBD2 CASSPRTSGLEYNERFF TGTGCCAGCAGCCCTCGGACTAGCGGGTTAGAGTACAATGAGCGGTTCTTC
TRBJ2-7 many TRBV6-1 TRBD2 CASEASGTYEQYF TGTGCCAGCGAGGCTAGCGGTACCTACGAGCAGTACTTC
TRBJ2-3 many TRBV9 TRBD2 CASSVSAGPTDTQYF TGTGCCAGCAGCGTGTCAGCGGGGCCCACAGATACGCAGTATTTT
TRBJ1-2 many TRBV30 . CAWSVPLSYGYTF TGTGCCTGGAGTGTACCCCTCAGCTATGGCTACACCTTC
TRBJ2-2 . TRBV11-2 . CASSRLKELFF TGTGCCAGCAGCCGGTTGAAGGAGCTGTTTTTT
TRBJ2-7 many TRBV28 . CASSLWAGGVYEQYF TGTGCCAGCAGTTTATGGGCCGGAGGTGTCTACGAGCAGTACTTC
TRBJ1-1 . TRBV12-3/TRBV12-4 TRBD1 CASSNYGQGQTEAFF TGTGCCAGCAGTAATTACGGACAGGGGCAAACTGAAGCTTTCTTT
TRBJ1-1 . TRBV27 . CASSLSGRAFF TGTGCCAGCAGTTTATCAGGGAGAGCTTTCTTT
TRBJ2-7 many TRBV25-1 . CASSDTVKAYEQYF TGTGCCAGCAGTGATACAGTCAAGGCCTACGAGCAGTACTTC
TRBJ2-1 many TRBV5-6 TRBD2 CASSFRKTSGDNEQFF TGTGCCAGCAGCTTTCGAAAGACTAGCGGCGACAATGAGCAGTTCTTC
TRBJ2-1 many TRBV7-2 TRBD2 CASSTPTSGGHNEQFF TGTGCCAGCAGCACCCCGACTAGCGGGGGTCACAATGAGCAGTTCTTC
TRBJ2-1 few TRBV18 . CASSPGGSGGNEQFF TGTGCCAGCTCGCCGGGTGGGTCAGGCGGGAATGAGCAGTTCTTC
TRBJ2-7 . TRBV12-3/TRBV12-4 . CASSHRYEQYF TGTGCCAGCTCGCATCGCTACGAGCAGTACTTC
TRBJ1-5 . TRBV20-1 . CSAGSGLGAQHF TGCAGTGCTGGATCCGGCCTTGGGGCCCAGCATTTT
TRBJ2-2 . TRBV5-4 . CASRGPRNTGELFF TGTGCCAGCAGGGGCCCGCGGAACACCGGGGAGCTGTTTTTT
TRBJ2-7 . TRBV6-5 . CASSLLAETYEQYF TGTGCCAGCAGCTTACTGGCGGAGACCTACGAGCAGTACTTC
TRBJ2-7 . TRBV10-3 . CAISGVGDTEQYF TGTGCCATCAGCGGAGTCGGAGACACAGAGCAGTACTTC
TRBJ2-1 . TRBV2 . CASSGKGFGINEQFF TGTGCCAGCAGTGGGAAGGGGTTTGGGATCAATGAGCAGTTCTTC
TRBJ1-2 many TRBV6-1 . CASSEQGTNYGYTF TGTGCCAGCAGTGAACAGGGGACTAACTATGGCTACACCTTC
TRBJ2-5 few TRBV9 . CASSVVSQGGETQYF TGTGCCAGCAGCGTAGTAAGCCAGGGCGGGGAGACCCAGTACTTC
TRBJ1-5 few TRBV5-1 TRBD1 CACSLGGQNQPQHF TGCGCCTGCAGCTTAGGGGGCCAAAATCAGCCCCAGCATTTT
TRBJ1-1 . TRBV13 TRBD1 CASSRWDSANTEAFF TGTGCCAGCAGCCGTTGGGACAGCGCCAACACTGAAGCTTTCTTT
TRBJ2-3 many TRBV11-2 TRBD2 CASSREGSGGGDTQYF TGTGCCAGCAGCCGGGAGGGTAGCGGGGGTGGAGATACGCAGTATTTT
TRBJ2-5 many TRBV9 . CASSVGRVLEETQYF TGTGCCAGCAGCGTCGGCAGGGTGTTGGAAGAGACCCAGTACTTC
TRBJ2-7 . TRBV12-3/TRBV12-4 . CASSLGEKQYF TGTGCCAGCAGTTTAGGGGAGAAGCAGTACTTC
TRBJ2-1 few TRBV5-1 . CASSFGLVDEQFF TGCGCCAGCAGCTTTGGCCTAGTCGATGAGCAGTTCTTC
TRBJ1-6 few TRBV3-1 TRBD1 CASSLPGTVGSPLHF TGTGCCAGCAGCCTCCCTGGGACAGTGGGCTCACCCCTCCACTTT
TRBJ2-1 many TRBV5-5 TRBD1 CATTGGIVSQRQKFF TGTGCCACCACAGGGGGTATTGTTTCCCAGCGCCAGAAGTTCTTC
TRBJ1-4 . TRBV6-1 . CASSEYRREKLFF TGTGCCAGCAGTGAATACCGGAGAGAAAAACTGTTTTTT
TRBJ2-1 . TRBV20-1 TRBD2 CSARPPGLAATYNEQFF TGCAGTGCTCGACCACCGGGACTAGCGGCTACCTACAATGAGCAGTTCTTC
TRBJ1-2 many TRBV4-3 TRBD1 CASSQRGTGIYYGYTF TGCGCCAGCAGCCAGAGGGGGACAGGGATTTACTATGGCTACACCTTC
TRBJ2-5 many TRBV30 . CAWKLQGGETQYF TGTGCCTGGAAGTTACAGGGAGGGGAGACCCAGTACTTC
TRBJ2-1 few TRBV3-1 TRBD1 CARSRLDRGPYNEQFF TGTGCCAGAAGCCGTCTAGACAGGGGGCCCTACAATGAGCAGTTCTTC